This T cell receptor beta chain appears in the sequencing data of a study of T cells of healthy individuals. TCRdb re-called the 5' RACE reads through MiXCR, storing one row per CDR3 protein. The sample includes about 96,000 distinct CDR3 sequences, roughly 15% seen only once; the top ten take more than 5.5%. This clonotype was found a few times. Germline CDR1 reads SGHKS; CDR2 reads YYEKEE (reference sequence). The germline V and J ends were trimmed by 6 bases and 0 bases, with 22 bases remaining between them. The CDR3 covers 18 residues. The TCR was taken from a human donor in good health. V usage is TRBV5-5 and J usage is TRBJ1-3, with a possible D match to TRBD1 (6 bases). In DNA form, the CDR3 reads TGTGCCAGCATCAATCAACTCTCCCCACAGGGCTCTGGAAACACCATATATTTT. Translation gives CASINQLSPQGSGNTIYF.